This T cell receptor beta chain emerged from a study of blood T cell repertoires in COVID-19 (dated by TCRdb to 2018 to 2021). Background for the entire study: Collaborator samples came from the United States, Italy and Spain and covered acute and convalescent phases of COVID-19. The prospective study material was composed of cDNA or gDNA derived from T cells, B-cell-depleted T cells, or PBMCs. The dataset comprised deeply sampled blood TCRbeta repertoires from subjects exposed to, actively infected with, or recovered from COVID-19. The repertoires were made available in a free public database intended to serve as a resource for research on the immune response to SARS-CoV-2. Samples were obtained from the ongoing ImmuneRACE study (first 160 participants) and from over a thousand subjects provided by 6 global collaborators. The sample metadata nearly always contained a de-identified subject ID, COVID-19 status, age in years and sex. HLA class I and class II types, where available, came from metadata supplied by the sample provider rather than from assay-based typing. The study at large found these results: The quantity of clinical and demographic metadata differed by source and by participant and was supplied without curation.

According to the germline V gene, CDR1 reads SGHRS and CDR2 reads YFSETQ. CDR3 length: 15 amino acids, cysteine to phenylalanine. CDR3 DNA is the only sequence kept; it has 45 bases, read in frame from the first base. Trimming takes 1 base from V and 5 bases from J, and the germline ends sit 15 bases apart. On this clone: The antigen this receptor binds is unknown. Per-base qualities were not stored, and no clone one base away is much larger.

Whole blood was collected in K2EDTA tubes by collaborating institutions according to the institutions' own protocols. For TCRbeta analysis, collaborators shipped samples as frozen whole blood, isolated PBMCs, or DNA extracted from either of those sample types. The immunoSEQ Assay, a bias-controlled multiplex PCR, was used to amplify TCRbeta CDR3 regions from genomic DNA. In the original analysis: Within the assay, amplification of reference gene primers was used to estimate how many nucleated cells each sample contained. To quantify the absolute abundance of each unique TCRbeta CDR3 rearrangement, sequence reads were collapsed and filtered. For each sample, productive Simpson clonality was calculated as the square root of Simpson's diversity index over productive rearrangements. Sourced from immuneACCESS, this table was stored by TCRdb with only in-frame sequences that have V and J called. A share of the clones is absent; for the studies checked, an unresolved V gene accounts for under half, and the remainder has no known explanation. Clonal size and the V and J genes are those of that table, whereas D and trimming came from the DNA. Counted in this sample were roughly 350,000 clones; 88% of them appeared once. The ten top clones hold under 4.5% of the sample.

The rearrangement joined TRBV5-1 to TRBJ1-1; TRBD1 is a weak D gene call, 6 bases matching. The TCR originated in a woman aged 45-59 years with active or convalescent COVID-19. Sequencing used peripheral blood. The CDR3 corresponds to CASSLSGGAGTEAFF. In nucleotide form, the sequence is TGCGCCAGCAGCTTGTCGGGGGGCGCGGGTACTGAAGCTTTCTTT.